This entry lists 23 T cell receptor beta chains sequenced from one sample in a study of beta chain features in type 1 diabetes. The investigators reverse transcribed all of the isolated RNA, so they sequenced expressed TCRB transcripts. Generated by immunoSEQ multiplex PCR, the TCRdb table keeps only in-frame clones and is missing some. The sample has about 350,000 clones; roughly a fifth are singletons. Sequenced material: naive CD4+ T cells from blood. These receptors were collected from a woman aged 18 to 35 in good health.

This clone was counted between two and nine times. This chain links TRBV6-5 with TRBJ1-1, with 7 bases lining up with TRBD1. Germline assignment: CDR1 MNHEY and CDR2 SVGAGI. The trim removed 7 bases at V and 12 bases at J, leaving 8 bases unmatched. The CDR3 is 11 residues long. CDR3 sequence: CASNHRGGTFF. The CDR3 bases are TGTGCCAGCAACCACAGGGGTGGAACTTTCTTT.

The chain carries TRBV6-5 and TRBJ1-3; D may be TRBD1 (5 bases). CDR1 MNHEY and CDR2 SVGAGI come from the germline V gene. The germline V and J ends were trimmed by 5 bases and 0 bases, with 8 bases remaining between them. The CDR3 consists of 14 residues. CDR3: CASSPTASGNTIYF. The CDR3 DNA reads TGTGCCAGCAGTCCGACAGCCTCTGGAAACACCATATATTTT.

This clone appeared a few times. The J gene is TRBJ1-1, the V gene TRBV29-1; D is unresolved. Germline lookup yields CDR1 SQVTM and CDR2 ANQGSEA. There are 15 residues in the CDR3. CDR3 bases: TGCACAGCGGTCCCGTCCCGCTCGGGTTTCACTGAAGCTTTCTTT. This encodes CTAVPSRSGFTEAFF.

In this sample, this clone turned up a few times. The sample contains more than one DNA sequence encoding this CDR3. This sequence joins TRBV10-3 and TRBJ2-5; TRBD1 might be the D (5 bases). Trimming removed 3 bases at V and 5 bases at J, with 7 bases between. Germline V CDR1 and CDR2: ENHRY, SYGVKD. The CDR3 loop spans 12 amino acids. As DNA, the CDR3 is TGTGCCATCAGTGACGACAGCGAGACCCAGTACTTC. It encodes CAISDDSETQYF.

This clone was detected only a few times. The chain's CDR3 is CASSLGGGNTEAFF. Here the CDR3 DNA reads TGTGCCAGCAGCTTAGGGGGCGGAAACACTGAAGCTTTCTTT. The chain has TRBV7-2 and TRBJ1-1; tentatively, D is TRBD1 (5 bases). CDR3 length: 14 amino acids. Germline CDR1 is SGHTA and CDR2 is FQGNSA. Trimming removed 1 base at V and 2 bases at J, with 8 bases between.

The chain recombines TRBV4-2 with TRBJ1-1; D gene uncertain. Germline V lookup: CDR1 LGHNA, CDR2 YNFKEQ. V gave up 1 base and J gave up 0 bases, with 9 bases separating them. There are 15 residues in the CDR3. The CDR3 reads CASSQVQLMNTEAFF. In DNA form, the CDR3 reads TGTGCCAGCAGCCAAGTACAGCTCATGAACACTGAAGCTTTCTTT.

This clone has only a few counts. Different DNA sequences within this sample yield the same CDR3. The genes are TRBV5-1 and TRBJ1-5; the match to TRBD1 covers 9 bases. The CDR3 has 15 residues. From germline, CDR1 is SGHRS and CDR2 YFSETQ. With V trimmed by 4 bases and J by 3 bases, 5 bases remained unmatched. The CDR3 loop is CASSLGQGLNQPQHF. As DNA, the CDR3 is TGCGCCAGCAGCCTGGGACAGGGACTCAATCAGCCCCAGCATTTT.

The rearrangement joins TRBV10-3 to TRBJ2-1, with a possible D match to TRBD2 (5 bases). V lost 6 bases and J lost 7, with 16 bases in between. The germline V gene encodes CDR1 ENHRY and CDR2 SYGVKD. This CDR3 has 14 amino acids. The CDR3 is CAIRNSGGGNEQFF. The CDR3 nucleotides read TGTGCCATCAGGAACAGCGGAGGAGGTAATGAGCAGTTCTTC.

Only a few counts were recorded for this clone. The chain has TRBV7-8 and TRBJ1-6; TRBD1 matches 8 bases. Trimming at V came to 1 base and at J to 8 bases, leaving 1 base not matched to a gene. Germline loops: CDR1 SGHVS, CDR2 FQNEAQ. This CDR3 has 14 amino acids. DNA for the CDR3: TGTGCCAGCAGCTTAGGACAGGGGTATTCACCCCTCCACTTT. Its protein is CASSLGQGYSPLHF.

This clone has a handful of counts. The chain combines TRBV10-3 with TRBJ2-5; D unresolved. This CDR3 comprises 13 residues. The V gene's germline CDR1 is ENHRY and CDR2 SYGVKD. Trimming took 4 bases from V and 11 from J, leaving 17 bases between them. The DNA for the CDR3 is TGTGCCATCAGTGTGTCTAGTGAAATGGAGCAGTACTTC. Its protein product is CAISVSSEMEQYF.

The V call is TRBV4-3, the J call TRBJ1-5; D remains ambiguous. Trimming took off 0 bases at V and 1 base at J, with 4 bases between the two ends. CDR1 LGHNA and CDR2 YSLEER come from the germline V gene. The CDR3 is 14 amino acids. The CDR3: CASSQERSNQPQHF. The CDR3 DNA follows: TGCGCCAGCAGCCAAGAACGGAGCAATCAGCCCCAGCATTTT.

DNA for the CDR3: TGTGCCTCCCATCCGAAGGGTTCGGGGAGCAATCAGCCCCAGCATTTT. Its translation: CASHPKGSGSNQPQHF. The chain joins TRBV30 to TRBJ1-5; D not certain. The germline gives CDR1 GTSNPN, CDR2 SVGIG (reference sequence). The V end lost 7 bases, the J end lost 1 base, and 20 bases lay between the germline ends. The CDR3 extends over 16 amino acids.

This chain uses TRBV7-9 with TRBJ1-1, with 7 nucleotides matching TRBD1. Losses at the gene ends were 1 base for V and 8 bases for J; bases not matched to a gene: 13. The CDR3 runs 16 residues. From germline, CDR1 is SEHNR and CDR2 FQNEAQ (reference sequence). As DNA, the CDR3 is TGTGCCAGCAGCTTAGGAGGGACAGTTGTAGGTCTCGAAGCTTTCTTT. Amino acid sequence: CASSLGGTVVGLEAFF.

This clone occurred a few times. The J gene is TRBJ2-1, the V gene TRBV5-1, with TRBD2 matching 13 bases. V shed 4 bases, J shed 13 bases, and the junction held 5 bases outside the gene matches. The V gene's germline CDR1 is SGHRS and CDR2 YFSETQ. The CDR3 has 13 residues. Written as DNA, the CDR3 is TGCGCCAGCAGCATCCGGACTAGCGGGAGTCAGTTCTTC. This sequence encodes CASSIRTSGSQFF.

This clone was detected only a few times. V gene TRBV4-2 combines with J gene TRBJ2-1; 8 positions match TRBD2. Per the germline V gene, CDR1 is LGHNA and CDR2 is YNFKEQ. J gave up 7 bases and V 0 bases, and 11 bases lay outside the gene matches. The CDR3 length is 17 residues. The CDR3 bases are TGTGCCAGCAGCCAAGATCGGCGAGCGGGGGCATGGAATGAGCAGTTCTTC. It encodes CASSQDRRAGAWNEQFF.

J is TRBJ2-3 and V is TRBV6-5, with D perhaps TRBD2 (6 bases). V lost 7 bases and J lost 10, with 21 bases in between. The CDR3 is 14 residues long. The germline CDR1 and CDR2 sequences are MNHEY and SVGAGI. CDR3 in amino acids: CASTKGLRGSPQYF. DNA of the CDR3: TGTGCCAGCACAAAGGGGCTACGGGGGTCACCGCAGTATTTT.

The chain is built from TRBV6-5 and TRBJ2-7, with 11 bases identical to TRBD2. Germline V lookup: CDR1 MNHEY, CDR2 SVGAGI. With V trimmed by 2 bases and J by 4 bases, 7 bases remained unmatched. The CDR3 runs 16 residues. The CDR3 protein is CASSYTGLAGRYEQYF. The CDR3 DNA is TGTGCCAGCAGTTACACAGGACTAGCGGGCCGTTACGAGCAGTACTTC.

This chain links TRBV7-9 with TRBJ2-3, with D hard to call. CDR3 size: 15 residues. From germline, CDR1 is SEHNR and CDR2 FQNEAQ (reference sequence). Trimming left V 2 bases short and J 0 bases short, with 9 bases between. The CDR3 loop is CASSLNPRSTDTQYF. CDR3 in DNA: TGTGCCAGCAGCTTAAACCCCAGGAGCACAGATACGCAGTATTTT.

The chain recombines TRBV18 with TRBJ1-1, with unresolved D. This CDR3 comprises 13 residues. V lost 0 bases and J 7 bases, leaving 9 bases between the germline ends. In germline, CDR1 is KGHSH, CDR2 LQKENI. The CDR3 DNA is TGTGCCAGCTCACCACCGTTAACCGGTGAAGCTTTCTTT. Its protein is CASSPPLTGEAFF.

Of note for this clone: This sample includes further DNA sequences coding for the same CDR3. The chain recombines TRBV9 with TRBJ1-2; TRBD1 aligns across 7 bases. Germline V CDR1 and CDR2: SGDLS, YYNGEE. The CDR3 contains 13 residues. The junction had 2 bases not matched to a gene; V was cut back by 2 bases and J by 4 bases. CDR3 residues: CASSVGQSYGYTF. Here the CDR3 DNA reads TGTGCCAGCAGCGTGGGACAGTCCTATGGCTACACCTTC.

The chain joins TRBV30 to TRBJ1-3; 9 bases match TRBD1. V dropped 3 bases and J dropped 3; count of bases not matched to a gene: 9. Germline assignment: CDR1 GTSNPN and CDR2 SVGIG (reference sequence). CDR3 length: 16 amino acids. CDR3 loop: CAWRTPGQGGGNTIYF. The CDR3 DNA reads TGTGCCTGGAGGACTCCGGGACAGGGCGGTGGAAACACCATATATTTT.

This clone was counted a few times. The CDR3 sequence: CASSQGLAGSSEQFF. DNA of the CDR3: TGTGCCAGCAGCCAAGGGCTAGCGGGGTCATCTGAGCAGTTCTTC. The chain combines TRBV14 with TRBJ2-1; 9 bases are a match to TRBD2. Germline V CDR1 and CDR2: SGHDN, FVKESK. The V segment lost 1 base and the J segment 9 bases; nucleotides outside the gene matches: 7. The CDR3 is 15 amino acids.

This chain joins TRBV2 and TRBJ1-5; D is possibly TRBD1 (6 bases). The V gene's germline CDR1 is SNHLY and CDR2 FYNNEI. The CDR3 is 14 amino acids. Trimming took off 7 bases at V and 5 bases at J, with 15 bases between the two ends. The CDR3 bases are TGTGCCAGCACTGGGGACAAGGAATATCAGCCCCAGCATTTT. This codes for CASTGDKEYQPQHF. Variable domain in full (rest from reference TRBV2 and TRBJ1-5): EPEVTQTPSHQVTQMGQEVILRCVPISNHLYFYWYRQILGQKVEFLVSFYNNEISEKSEIFDDQFSVERPDGSNFTLKIRSTKLEDSAMYFCASTGDKEYQPQHFGDGTRLSIL.